Below are 4 T cell receptor beta chains sequenced from a single sample in a study of T cells in localized non-small cell lung cancer. Produced via immunoSEQ multiplex PCR; TCRdb's table is partial and in-frame only. This sample has fewer than 6,000 clones, with 85% found just once. Specimen: PBMCs, collected before any cancer treatment. These TCRs come from a woman aged 35 to 70 with stage II lung adenocarcinoma.

The chain has TRBV6-1 and TRBJ1-6; a weak D match, TRBD1 (6 bases). Germline lookup yields CDR1 MNHNS and CDR2 SASEGT. V lost 8 bases and J 8 bases, leaving 19 bases between the germline ends. The CDR3 has 15 amino acids. The CDR3 reads CASDETGRGDSPLHF. The CDR3 region has the DNA TGTGCCAGCGACGAAACAGGGAGGGGAGATTCACCCCTCCACTTT.

The CDR3 here is CASSAGDTGELFF. The CDR3 bases are TGTGCCAGCAGTGCGGGAGACACCGGGGAGCTGTTTTTT. The chain combines TRBV6-4 with TRBJ2-2; D might be TRBD2 (6 bases). From germline, CDR1 is MRHNA and CDR2 SNTAGT. Trimming pared 4 bases from V and 3 bases from J, leaving 6 bases between. The CDR3 consists of 13 residues.

V usage is TRBV11-2 and J usage is TRBJ1-3; no reliable D call. Between the trimmed V and J ends, which lost 1 base and 5 bases, there was a span of 0 bases. Germline CDR1 reads SGHAT; CDR2 reads FQNNGV. The CDR3 spans 11 residues. The CDR3 region has the DNA TGTGCCAGCAGCTTAGGAAACACCATATATTTT. Protein: CASSLGNTIYF.

This chain links TRBV5-1 with TRBJ2-3; D call uncertain. The germline V gene has CDR1 SGHRS and CDR2 YFSETQ. CDR3 length: 15 amino acids. The V end lost 7 bases, the J end lost 0 bases, and 15 bases lay between the germline ends. In DNA, the CDR3 is TGCGCCAGCGCCTACACCCACCCCAGCACAGATACGCAGTATTTT. It specifies CASAYTHPSTDTQYF. Variable domain in full (rest from reference TRBV5-1 and TRBJ2-3): KAGVTQTPRYLIKTRGQQVTLSCSPISGHRSVSWYQQTPGQGLQFLFEYFSETQRNKGNFPGRFSGRQFSNSRSEMNVSTLELGDSALYLCASAYTHPSTDTQYFGPGTRLTVL.